The 11 T cell receptor beta chains below all came from one sample that was sequenced in a study of molecular identifiers for immune sequencing clone quantification. From the PCR reads, TCRdb called clonotypes with MiXCR, one entry per CDR3 protein. The sample shows over 300,000 distinct CDR3 sequences, 24% of them seen only once. Sequences were obtained from naive CD8+ T cells from blood, with Jurkat cell RNA spiked in. The subset is: FACS-sorted CD8+CD4-CCR7+CD45RA+ naive T cells. These receptors were collected from a human donor in good health. Some libraries in this study had Jurkat cell RNA spiked in.

This clonotype showed up many times. The J gene is TRBJ1-4, the V gene TRBV28; D is perhaps TRBD1 (5 bases). The V gene lost 5 bases and the J gene lost 2 bases, with 15 bases spanning the gap. The CDR3 covers 16 residues. Germline values: CDR1 MDHEN, CDR2 SYDVKM. DNA of the CDR3: TGTGCCAGCAGTCCTCCCGCCGGGGCGACTAATGAAAAACTGTTTTTT. Translated, it gives CASSPPAGATNEKLFF. The full variable domain, its missing parts supplied by reference TRBV28 and TRBJ1-4, is DVKVTQSSRYLVKRTGEKVFLECVQDMDHENMFWYRQDPGLGLRLIYFSYDVKMKEKGDIPEGYSVSREKKERFSLILESASTNQTSMYLCASSPPAGATNEKLFFGSGTQLSVL.

In this sample, this clonotype turned up once. Relative to the germline gene, one junction end is altered; a read error may explain this. V usage is TRBV4-1 and J usage is TRBJ2-5, with D unclear. The CDR3 covers 14 residues. CDR1 and CDR2 from the germline V gene are MGHRA and YSYEKL. The CDR3 loop reads CASSPAPMAEPQYF. CDR3 sequence (DNA): TGCGCCAGCAGCCCGGCGCCGATGGCAGAGCCCCAGTACTTC.

This chain links TRBV7-6 with TRBJ2-5; the D gene could be TRBD1 or TRBD2 (5 bases each). Trimming took off 4 bases at V and 2 bases at J, with 14 bases between the two ends. Germline V CDR1 and CDR2: SGHVS, FNYEAQ. This CDR3 has 15 amino acids. For the CDR3, the DNA is TGTGCCAGCAGCTCCGAATCGGGGCCTCAAGAGACCCAGTACTTC. The encoded protein is CASSSESGPQETQYF. Combining the CDR3 with reference TRBV7-6 and TRBJ2-5 gives the whole variable domain GAGVSQSPRYKVTKRGQDVALRCDPISGHVSLYWYRQALGQGPEFLTYFNYEAQQDKSGLPNDRFSAERPEGSISTLTIQRTEQRDSAMYRCASSSESGPQETQYFGPGTRLLVL.

This clonotype was counted between two and nine times. The chain has TRBV4-3 and TRBJ2-7; D is undetermined. Per the germline V gene, CDR1 is LGHNA and CDR2 is YSLEER. The CDR3 has 13 amino acids. V was clipped by 1 base and J by 7 bases, with 11 bases between them. CDR3 sequence: CASSQVFDGEQYF. DNA of the CDR3: TGCGCCAGCAGCCAAGTCTTCGACGGAGAGCAGTACTTC.

To note about this clonotype: A much larger clone differs from this one at a single base, so this may be a read error. Because it lacks the conserved phenylalanine or tryptophan at the end, this CDR3 is likely a read error. The chain combines TRBV7-6 with TRBJ2-3; D is possibly TRBD2 (5 bases). The CDR3 runs 14 residues. Trimming shortened V by 1 base and J by 3 bases, and 8 bases separated the two germline ends. Germline CDR1 is SGHVS and CDR2 is FNYEAQ. For the CDR3, the DNA is TGTGCCAGCAGCTTAGATCGGGGAACAGATACGCAGTATCTT. Translated: CASSLDRGTDTQYL.

This clonotype appeared many times. J is TRBJ1-5 and V is TRBV4-3; the D gene is possibly TRBD1 (6 bases). The CDR3 is made up of 15 amino acids. V was clipped by 1 base and J by 1 base, with 8 bases between them. Germline loops: CDR1 LGHNA, CDR2 YSLEER. The CDR3 DNA sequence: TGCGCCAGCAGCCAAGGGACAGCAAGCAATCAGCCCCAGCATTTT. Its translation is CASSQGTASNQPQHF.

There are a few counts of this clonotype. The chain is built from TRBV5-1 and TRBJ2-1; 10 nucleotides line up with TRBD2. The germline gives CDR1 SGHRS, CDR2 YFSETQ. This CDR3 comprises 15 residues. With V trimmed by 4 bases and J by 5 bases, 6 bases remained unmatched. The CDR3 reads CASSLGTSADNEQFF. CDR3 nucleotides: TGCGCCAGCAGCCTGGGGACTAGCGCAGACAATGAGCAGTTCTTC.

This clonotype turned up a few times. V and J are TRBV2 and TRBJ1-6; 8 nucleotides align to TRBD1. Germline CDR1 reads SNHLY; CDR2 reads FYNNEI. This CDR3 comprises 12 residues. Trimming removed 10 bases from V and 12 bases from J; junction bases left unmatched: 8. CDR3 residues: CATTDRVEPLHF. The CDR3, as DNA: TGTGCCACTACGGACAGGGTCGAACCCCTCCACTTT.

As to this clonotype: It may be a read error: a sequence one base away is much more abundant. The chain recombines TRBV28 with TRBJ2-4; tentatively, D is TRBD2 (5 bases). CDR3 length: 18 amino acids. CDR1 is MDHEN, CDR2 SYDVKM, per germline. CDR3 DNA sequence: TGTGCCAGCAGTTCCCTTGTTGAGGGATCCCTAGCCAAAAACACTCAGTACTTC. This sequence encodes CASSSLVEGSLAKNTQYF.

This clonotype was counted a few times. The gene calls are TRBV6-6 and TRBJ2-7; TRBD1 is a possible D gene (6 bases). The germline gives CDR1 MNHNY, CDR2 SVGAGI (reference sequence). The germline V and J ends were trimmed by 8 bases and 2 bases, with 19 bases remaining between them. The CDR3 covers 15 residues. The CDR3 DNA sequence: TGTGCCAGCGGAGAGGACAGTCCCGCCACCTACGAGCAGTACTTC. It encodes CASGEDSPATYEQYF.

As concerns this clonotype: This may arise from a read error, as a much more abundant clone is one base away. The chain couples TRBV7-2 to TRBJ2-7, with D unclear. This CDR3 spans 12 amino acids. Germline V gives CDR1 SGHTA, CDR2 FQGNSA. Trimming removed 5 bases at V and 6 bases at J, with 11 bases between. The CDR3 nucleotides read TGTACCAGCAGCCCCATTTGGAGCGAGCAGTACTTC. This translates into CTSSPIWSEQYF.